This T cell receptor beta chain was identified in a study of CD8 T cells in Susac syndrome. Study results and caveats: As the study acknowledged, the number of individuals in its TCR sequencing and HLA analysis was relatively small.

As for this clonotype: The target antigen is unknown.

Germline loops: CDR1 MNHEY, CDR2 SVGAGI. CDR3 length: 17 amino acids. V lost 0 bases and J lost 2, with 14 bases in between. The RNA input was 0.5 to 1 ug, and it was reverse transcribed with random hexamers. Amplification of TCR beta CDR3 by immunoSEQ multiplex PCR spanned 54 Vbeta and 13 Jbeta. TCRdb used MiXCR to reprocess the immunoSEQ multiplex PCR reads, holding one entry per CDR3 protein. The table has more than 70,000 distinct CDR3 sequences, over 80% seen once. Sequencing of TCR beta was carried out in blood CD8+ and CD4+ T cells. CD8+ and CD4+ T cells were negatively isolated; TEMRA cells were FACS-enriched.

The chain recombines TRBV6-5 with TRBJ1-5, with D possibly being TRBD1 (5 bases). This TCR was sampled from a human donor in good health. The sequencing sample was made of CD8+ T cells from PBMCs. Here the CDR3 reads CASSYSRGEGGNQPQHF. The CDR3 DNA is TGTGCCAGCAGTTACTCGCGAGGGGAAGGAGGCAATCAGCCCCAGCATTTT.